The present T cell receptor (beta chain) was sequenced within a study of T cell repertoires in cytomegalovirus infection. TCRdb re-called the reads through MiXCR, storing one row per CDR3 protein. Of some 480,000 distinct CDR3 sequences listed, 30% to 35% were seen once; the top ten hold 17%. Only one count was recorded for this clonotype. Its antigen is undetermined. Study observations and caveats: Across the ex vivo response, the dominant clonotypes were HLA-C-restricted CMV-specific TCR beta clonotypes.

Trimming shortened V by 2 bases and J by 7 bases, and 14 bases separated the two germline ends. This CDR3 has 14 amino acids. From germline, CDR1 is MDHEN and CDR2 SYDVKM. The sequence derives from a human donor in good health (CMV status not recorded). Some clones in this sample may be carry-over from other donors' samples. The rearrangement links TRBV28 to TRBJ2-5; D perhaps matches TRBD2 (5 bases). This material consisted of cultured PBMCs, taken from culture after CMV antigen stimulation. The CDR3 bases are TGTGCCAGCAGTTTAGAGGGCTACCGGGGGACCCAGTACTTC. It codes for CASSLEGYRGTQYF.